The 21 T cell receptor beta chains reported below all come from one sample, sequenced in a study of blood T cell repertoires in COVID-19. TCRdb keeps only in-frame clones here, not all; method: immunoSEQ multiplex PCR. The data contain around 250,000 clones, 70% to 85% of them singletons. What was sequenced was PBMCs or T cells enriched from blood (not recorded which). The source is a man aged 35 to 55 who had recovered from COVID-19.

The gene calls are TRBV7-2 and TRBJ2-7, with 7 nucleotides matching TRBD1. CDR1 is SGHTA and CDR2 is FQGNSA in the germline V gene. V shed 6 bases and J 7 bases; nucleotides not matched to a gene: 18. The CDR3 sequence is 16 residues long. For the CDR3, the DNA is TGTGCCAGCAGTAAAGGCCCCGGGACAGTGCTCGAGGAGCAGTACTTC. Translation: CASSKGPGTVLEEQYF.

In DNA, the CDR3 is TGCGCCAGCAGGAACCGACAGTTTAGCAATCAGCCCCAGCATTTT. Protein product: CASRNRQFSNQPQHF. This chain links TRBV4-1 with TRBJ1-5; D might be TRBD1 (5 bases). Trimming left V 6 bases short and J 0 bases short, with 12 bases between. The CDR3 has 15 amino acids. CDR1 MGHRA and CDR2 YSYEKL come from the germline V gene.

This rearrangement joins TRBV2 to TRBJ2-1; the D is unclear. The CDR3 contains 12 residues. Trimming shortened V by 7 bases and J by 5 bases, and 9 bases separated the two germline ends. Germline loops: CDR1 SNHLY, CDR2 FYNNEI. CDR3 loop: CASTTTNNEQFF. CDR3 DNA: TGTGCCAGCACGACCACTAACAATGAGCAGTTCTTC.

The chain combines TRBV3-1 (or the pseudogene TRBV3-2) with TRBJ2-7, with D maybe TRBD1 (6 bases). Germline V gene data show CDR1 as LGHDT and CDR2 as YNNKEL (reference sequence). CDR3 size: 14 residues. The V gene lost 0 bases and the J gene lost 6 bases, with 12 bases spanning the gap. The CDR3 DNA sequence: TGTGCCAGCAGCCAAGAGGGTCTAGGGGGCGAGCAGTACTTC. Its protein product is CASSQEGLGGEQYF.

This clone was seen ten or more times. V usage is TRBV12-3 or TRBV12-4 and J usage is TRBJ2-7; a weak D match, TRBD1 (5 bases). V lost 4 bases and J 5 bases, leaving 12 bases between the germline ends. This CDR3 is 13 amino acids long. In nucleotides, the CDR3 is TGTGCCAGCAGTTCCGCAGGGTACGACGAGCAGTACTTC. It encodes CASSSAGYDEQYF.

The chain has TRBV27 and TRBJ1-2; 11 nucleotides match TRBD1. Germline V gives CDR1 MNHEY, CDR2 SMNVEV (reference sequence). The CDR3 is made up of 14 amino acids. The ends lost 6 bases at V and 8 bases at J; junction bases unmatched: 8. The CDR3 loop is CASRSTGTGGGYTF. CDR3 nucleotides: TGTGCCAGCAGATCTACCGGGACAGGGGGGGGCTACACCTTC.

Details on this clone: Its ends do not fully match the called genes, so a read error is possible. The sample holds other DNA sequences that translate to the same CDR3. This rearrangement joins TRBV2 to TRBJ1-6, with D possibly TRBD1 on 5 matching bases. This CDR3 region has 14 residues. Germline CDR1 SNHLY, CDR2 FYNNEI. The CDR3 loop is CASSEAGDNSPLHF. Written as DNA, the CDR3 is TGTGCCAGCAGTGAAGCAGGGGATAACTCACCCCTCCACTTT.

The genes are TRBV2 and TRBJ2-3; D remains unclear. The V end was cut by 5 bases, the J end by 3 bases, with 3 bases between. The CDR3 extends over 11 amino acids. Germline-derived CDR1 and CDR2 are SNHLY and FYNNEI. CDR3 amino acids: CASSRTDTQYF. The CDR3 region has the DNA TGTGCCAGCAGTCGTACAGATACGCAGTATTTT.

V usage is TRBV27 and J usage is TRBJ1-6; no reliable D call. Germline CDR1 reads MNHEY; CDR2 reads SMNVEV (reference sequence). This CDR3 region has 16 residues. V shed 6 bases and J shed 7 bases, with 19 bases lying between them. CDR3 loop: CASRPPSPGANSPLHF. DNA for the CDR3: TGTGCCAGCAGACCGCCCTCTCCGGGAGCAAATTCACCCCTCCACTTT.

This clone was seen a handful of times. The rearrangement uses TRBV7-2 and TRBJ1-6; perhaps TRBD1 as D (5 bases). Germline CDR1 is SGHTA and CDR2 is FQGNSA. CDR3 size: 15 residues. Trimming removed 2 bases at V and 6 bases at J, with 11 bases between. CDR3 protein: CASSLRQSGNSPLHF. The CDR3, as DNA: TGTGCCAGCAGCTTACGACAGTCGGGTAATTCACCCCTCCACTTT.

The rearrangement links TRBV5-1 to TRBJ1-4; TRBD1 aligns across 8 bases. Germline V gene data show CDR1 as SGHRS and CDR2 as YFSETQ. The V and J ends lost 2 bases and 4 bases, in that order; junction bases with no gene match: 4. The CDR3 runs to 15 residues. CDR3 sequence (DNA): TGCGCCAGCAGCTTCGGGGACAGGTATAATGAAAAACTGTTTTTT. Its translation is CASSFGDRYNEKLFF. Complete variable domain (other parts from reference TRBV5-1 and TRBJ1-4): KAGVTQTPRYLIKTRGQQVTLSCSPISGHRSVSWYQQTPGQGLQFLFEYFSETQRNKGNFPGRFSGRQFSNSRSEMNVSTLELGDSALYLCASSFGDRYNEKLFFGSGTQLSVL.

This clone was seen a handful of times. Other DNA sequences from this sample encode an identical CDR3 as well. V is TRBV5-1 and J is TRBJ1-1; no firm D call. From germline, CDR1 is SGHRS and CDR2 YFSETQ. V was clipped by 5 bases and J by 2 bases, with 10 bases between them. CDR3 size: 13 residues. The CDR3 nucleotides read TGCGCCAGCAGTAAGGAGTCCAACACTGAAGCTTTCTTT. Encoded protein: CASSKESNTEAFF.

Comments on this clone: Distinct nucleotide sequences in the sample also encode this CDR3. This rearrangement joins TRBV12-5 to TRBJ2-3, with TRBD2 identical over 8 bases. This CDR3 has 16 amino acids. In germline, CDR1 is LGHNT, CDR2 FRNRAP. V shed 1 base and J 3 bases; nucleotides not matched to a gene: 6. DNA of the CDR3: TGTGCTAGTGGTTTGGGGCTAGCGGGTTCAACAGATACGCAGTATTTT. It specifies CASGLGLAGSTDTQYF.

This clone was picked up a small number of times. The chain joins TRBV5-8 to TRBJ2-4, with D perhaps TRBD1 (5 bases). V lost 3 bases, J lost 7 bases, and 11 bases lay in between. CDR1 SGHTS and CDR2 YDEGEE come from the germline V gene. The CDR3 covers 13 residues. In DNA form, the CDR3 reads TGTGCCAGCAGCTATGACAGCGCGAACATTCAGTACTTC. Encoded protein: CASSYDSANIQYF. Full variable domain (remainder filled in from reference TRBV5-8 and TRBJ2-4): EAGVTQSPTHLIKTRGQQATLRCSPISGHTSVYWYQQALGLGLQFLLWYDEGEERNRGNFPPRFSGRQFPNYSSELNVNALELEDSALYLCASSYDSANIQYFGAGTRLSVL.

The genes are TRBV3-1 (or the pseudogene TRBV3-2) and TRBJ1-4; D is unresolved. CDR3 length: 16 residues. Deletions cut 5 bases from V and 5 bases from J, with 18 bases between. Germline V gene data show CDR1 as LGHDT and CDR2 as YNNKEL (reference sequence). This CDR3 reads CASSTPSRHSNEKLFF. The CDR3 DNA sequence: TGTGCCAGCAGCACACCCTCCAGGCACTCAAATGAAAAACTGTTTTTT.

The CDR3 bases are TGCGCCAGCAGCTTGGCACTGGGGGCTTACGAGCAGTACTTC. Its translation: CASSLALGAYEQYF. The genes are TRBV5-1 and TRBJ2-7; TRBD1 might be the D (6 bases). Germline CDR1 reads SGHRS; CDR2 reads YFSETQ. The V end was cut by 0 bases, the J end by 4 bases, with 11 bases between. The CDR3 has 14 residues. The full variable domain, with the rest looked up from reference TRBV5-1 and TRBJ2-7, is KAGVTQTPRYLIKTRGQQVTLSCSPISGHRSVSWYQQTPGQGLQFLFEYFSETQRNKGNFPGRFSGRQFSNSRSEMNVSTLELGDSALYLCASSLALGAYEQYFGPGTRLTVT.

There are a few counts of this clone. The chain links TRBV19 to TRBJ1-1; TRBD1 aligns across 9 bases. The CDR3 length is 13 residues. Germline V gene sequence: CDR1 LNHDA, CDR2 SQIVND (reference sequence). V lost 6 bases and J lost 5; bases outside the gene matches: 4. CDR3 sequence reads: CASRYRGLTEAFF. The CDR3 region has the DNA TGTGCCAGTAGATACAGGGGGCTTACTGAAGCTTTCTTT.

CDR3 DNA: TGTGCCAGCAGTAGTTCGACAGGGACGAGGGGCACCTTC. Amino acids: CASSSSTGTRGTF. The gene calls are TRBV27 and TRBJ1-2; the match to TRBD1 covers 7 bases. V shed 5 bases and J 13 bases; nucleotides not matched to a gene: 13. The length of the CDR3 is 13 residues. Germline V gene lookup returns CDR1 MNHEY and CDR2 SMNVEV (reference sequence).

The chain carries TRBV7-6 and TRBJ2-3; D may be TRBD1 (5 bases). Trimming pared 4 bases from V and 1 base from J, leaving 9 bases between. There are 14 residues in the CDR3. Germline CDR1 SGHVS, CDR2 FNYEAQ. As DNA, the CDR3 is TGTGCCAGCAGCTCGCTAGGGGGCACAGATACGCAGTATTTT. This codes for CASSSLGGTDTQYF.

The rearrangement links TRBV29-1 to TRBJ1-1; D remains ambiguous. V dropped 2 bases and J dropped 1 base, with 11 bases sitting between them. This CDR3 region has 14 residues. Germline CDR1 SQVTM, CDR2 ANQGSEA. The CDR3 DNA sequence: TGCAGCGTTGAAAAAGGAGTGGGGAACACTGAAGCTTTCTTT. Protein sequence: CSVEKGVGNTEAFF. Together with reference TRBV29-1 and TRBJ1-1, the CDR3 gives the full variable domain: SAVISQKPSRDICQRGTSLTIQCQVDSQVTMMFWYRQQPGQSLTLIATANQGSEATYESGFVIDKFPISRPNLTFSTLTVSNMSPEDSSIYLCSVEKGVGNTEAFFGQGTRLTVV.

The gene calls are TRBV6-2 or TRBV6-3 and TRBJ1-2; 10 bases are shared with TRBD1. The germline gives CDR1 MNHEY, CDR2 SVGEGT. This CDR3 is 14 amino acids long. V lost 5 bases and J lost 8; bases outside the gene matches: 8. CDR3 sequence (DNA): TGTGCCAGCAGTCGAGACAGGGGGCTTGGAGGCTACACCTTC. This codes for CASSRDRGLGGYTF.